This T cell receptor beta chain was sequenced during a study of T cell repertoires in cytomegalovirus infection. As for the study in general: HLA-C-restricted CMV epitopes, recently identified, and well-studied HLA-B-restricted ones were used by the study. Evidence of both CMV infection and a matching HLA type came from public TCR beta signatures. Study-wide results and caveats: Clonotypes of TCR beta that were HLA-C-restricted and CMV-specific dominated the ex vivo response. Public TCR beta family frequency separated CMV-and-HLA carriers, including in an independent cohort.

This clonotype was counted between two and nine times. As yet, its antigen is unknown. CDR3 length: 15 residues. Germline V gives CDR1 SNHLY, CDR2 FYNNEI. The V gene end was trimmed by 8 bases and the J gene end by 3 bases; junction bases not matched to a gene: 10. TCRdb reprocessed the reads via MiXCR and lists one record per CDR3 protein. The sample carries about 570,000 distinct CDR3 sequences, 40% recorded once. This receptor was obtained from a human donor in good health (CMV status not recorded). Some clones in this sample may be carry-over from other donors' samples. The sample in question was cultured PBMCs, obtained from culture after CMV antigen stimulation. The chain carries TRBV2 and TRBJ2-7; 10 nucleotides line up with TRBD2. The CDR3 here is CASWLGLAGDYEQYF. CDR3 bases: TGTGCCAGCTGGCTCGGGCTAGCGGGAGACTACGAGCAGTACTTC. The entire variable domain, with the rest obtained from reference TRBV2 and TRBJ2-7, is as follows: EPEVTQTPSHQVTQMGQEVILRCVPISNHLYFYWYRQILGQKVEFLVSFYNNEISEKSEIFDDQFSVERPDGSNFTLKIRSTKLEDSAMYFCASWLGLAGDYEQYFGPGTRLTVT.